Following are 14 T cell receptor beta chains from one sample sequenced in a study of blood T cell repertoires in COVID-19. The protocol was immunoSEQ multiplex PCR, while the TCRdb copy is restricted to in-frame clones and leaves out a portion. The sample consists of about 170,000 clones, 80% to 85% of them appearing once. Sequenced material: peripheral blood. The receptors shown here come from a human donor with acute or convalescent COVID-19. The donor label of this sample is uncertain.

The count of this clone is one. The genes are TRBV11-2 and TRBJ2-7, with 8 bases fitting TRBD1. After removal of 1 base from V and 7 bases from J, the junction contained 12 bases not matched to a gene. The CDR3 has 16 amino acids. Germline CDR1 SGHAT, CDR2 FQNNGV. The CDR3 region is CASSLVDRVGVWEQYF. The CDR3 DNA reads as TGTGCCAGCAGCTTAGTGGACAGGGTGGGTGTCTGGGAGCAGTACTTC.

This clone was seen only once. The chain is built from TRBV30 and TRBJ2-7, with D perhaps matching TRBD2 (8 bases). The CDR3 contains 14 residues. Germline V CDR1 and CDR2: GTSNPN, SVGIG (reference sequence). V was cut by 0 bases and J by 4 bases, with 13 bases left in between. CDR3 region: CAWSVGRGPYEQYF. The CDR3 DNA reads as TGTGCCTGGAGTGTCGGGAGGGGGCCGTACGAGCAGTACTTC.

V usage is TRBV7-2 and J usage is TRBJ1-2; D gene ambiguous. This CDR3 has 15 residues. V was clipped by 2 bases and J by 4 bases, with 14 bases between them. In germline, CDR1 is SGHTA, CDR2 FQGNSA. CDR3 nucleotides: TGTGCCAGCAGCTTACGAGACCCAAGAGGCTATGGCTACACCTTC. Protein: CASSLRDPRGYGYTF.

V is TRBV9 and J is TRBJ2-7, with 10 bases that match TRBD1. Trimming at V came to 2 bases and at J to 3 bases, leaving 8 bases not matched to a gene. This CDR3 spans 16 amino acids. Germline V gives CDR1 SGDLS, CDR2 YYNGEE. The CDR3 DNA is TGTGCCAGCAGCGTCTCGACAGGGGGCGGCTACTACGAGCAGTACTTC. Protein sequence: CASSVSTGGGYYEQYF. Full variable domain (remainder filled in from reference TRBV9 and TRBJ2-7): DSGVTQTPKHLITATGQRVTLRCSPRSGDLSVYWYQQSLDQGLQFLIQYYNGEERAKGNILERFSAQQFPDLHSELNLSSLELGDSALYFCASSVSTGGGYYEQYFGPGTRLTVT.

The chain joins TRBV5-1 to TRBJ2-7; 11 bases line up with TRBD2. V dropped 3 bases and J dropped 12; count of bases not matched to a gene: 5. The CDR3 totals 12 residues. CDR1 SGHRS and CDR2 YFSETQ come from the germline V gene. In DNA, the CDR3 is TGCGCCAGCAGCTCGGGGACTAGCGGTTTGTACTTC. Protein product: CASSSGTSGLYF. The full variable domain, with the rest looked up from reference TRBV5-1 and TRBJ2-7, is KAGVTQTPRYLIKTRGQQVTLSCSPISGHRSVSWYQQTPGQGLQFLFEYFSETQRNKGNFPGRFSGRQFSNSRSEMNVSTLELGDSALYLCASSSGTSGLYFGPGTRLTVT.

Of note for this clone: Other DNA sequences in this sample translate to the same CDR3. The rearrangement uses TRBV5-1 and TRBJ2-7; D is uncertain. This CDR3 has 13 residues. Germline CDR1 SGHRS, CDR2 YFSETQ. The V and J ends lost 0 bases and 0 bases respectively, with 4 bases between them. Here the CDR3 reads CASSLDGSYEQYF. CDR3 nucleotide sequence: TGCGCCAGCAGCTTGGACGGCTCCTACGAGCAGTACTTC.

V gene TRBV7-9 combines with J gene TRBJ1-1; no clear D. Germline V lookup: CDR1 SEHNR, CDR2 FQNEAQ (reference sequence). With 1 base removed from V and 3 bases from J, the gap between germline ends came to 6 bases. The CDR3 has 13 residues. The CDR3 sequence: CASSLVPDTEAFF. Here the CDR3 DNA reads TGTGCCAGCAGCTTAGTCCCCGACACTGAAGCTTTCTTT. The full variable domain, rest sourced from reference TRBV7-9 and TRBJ1-1, is DTGVSQNPRHKITKRGQNVTFRCDPISEHNRLYWYRQTLGQGPEFLTYFQNEAQLEKSRLLSDRFSAERPKGSFSTLEIQRTEQGDSAMYLCASSLVPDTEAFFGQGTRLTVV.

The gene calls are TRBV5-1 and TRBJ2-7; 7 bases map to TRBD1. V lost 2 bases and J lost 6; bases outside the gene matches: 8. Germline loops: CDR1 SGHRS, CDR2 YFSETQ. The CDR3 sequence is 14 residues long. DNA of the CDR3: TGCGCCAGCAGCTTACAACAGGGGACGGGCGAGCAGTACTTC. Its protein is CASSLQQGTGEQYF.

The chain joins TRBV19 to TRBJ2-1; D is uncertain. The germline CDR1 and CDR2 sequences are LNHDA and SQIVND (reference sequence). V was cut by 3 bases and J by 0 bases, with 9 bases left in between. The CDR3 runs 15 residues. CDR3 coding DNA: TGTGCCAGTAGTATTGCGACATTCTCCTACAATGAGCAGTTCTTC. The encoded protein is CASSIATFSYNEQFF.

This chain joins TRBV5-1 and TRBJ2-3, with 7 bases identical to TRBD2. The V segment lost 1 base and the J segment 0 bases; nucleotides outside the gene matches: 5. Germline CDR1 and CDR2: SGHRS and YFSETQ. There are 16 residues in the CDR3. CDR3 loop: CASSLLPSGSTDTQYF. CDR3 DNA sequence: TGCGCCAGCAGCTTGTTGCCTAGCGGTAGCACAGATACGCAGTATTTT. The variable domain in full, with the rest retrieved from reference TRBV5-1 and TRBJ2-3, is KAGVTQTPRYLIKTRGQQVTLSCSPISGHRSVSWYQQTPGQGLQFLFEYFSETQRNKGNFPGRFSGRQFSNSRSEMNVSTLELGDSALYLCASSLLPSGSTDTQYFGPGTRLTVL.

The J gene is TRBJ2-7, the V gene TRBV27; 12 bases are a match to TRBD1. The germline gives CDR1 MNHEY, CDR2 SMNVEV (reference sequence). The CDR3 is 15 amino acids. The V gene end was trimmed by 5 bases and the J gene end by 4 bases; junction bases not matched to a gene: 6. CDR3 sequence reads: CASSRGDRGRYEQYF. CDR3 sequence (DNA): TGTGCCAGCAGTCGAGGGGACAGGGGGCGGTACGAGCAGTACTTC.

The V gene is TRBV30, the J gene TRBJ2-1; possible D gene TRBD2, 5 bases. The CDR3 loop spans 15 amino acids. CDR1 and CDR2 (germline): GTSNPN, SVGIG (reference sequence). V was cut by 2 bases and J by 9 bases, with 20 bases left in between. CDR3 in amino acids: CAWSPLEARRGEQFF. CDR3 nucleotides: TGTGCCTGGAGTCCACTAGAGGCTCGACGGGGTGAGCAGTTCTTC. The full variable domain, with the rest looked up from reference TRBV30 and TRBJ2-1, is SQTIHQWPATLVQPVGSPLSLECTVEGTSNPNLYWYRQAAGRGLQLLFYSVGIGQISSEVPQNLSASRPQDRQFILSSKKLLLSDSGFYLCAWSPLEARRGEQFFGPGTRLTVL.

The rearrangement uses TRBV15 and TRBJ2-1; the match to TRBD1 covers 8 bases. J gave up 1 base and V 9 bases, and 5 bases lay outside the gene matches. CDR3 size: 14 residues. The germline V gene has CDR1 LNHNV and CDR2 YYDKDF (reference sequence). The CDR3 here is CATETGGSYNEQFF. CDR3 bases: TGTGCCACAGAAACAGGGGGGTCCTACAATGAGCAGTTCTTC.

This chain joins TRBV9 and TRBJ2-5; 8 bases line up with TRBD1. Germline CDR1 SGDLS, CDR2 YYNGEE. Losses at the gene ends were 3 bases for V and 1 base for J; bases not matched to a gene: 5. The CDR3 is 15 residues long. This CDR3 is CASSAGQGFQETQYF. The DNA for the CDR3 is TGTGCCAGCAGCGCCGGACAGGGCTTCCAAGAGACCCAGTACTTC.